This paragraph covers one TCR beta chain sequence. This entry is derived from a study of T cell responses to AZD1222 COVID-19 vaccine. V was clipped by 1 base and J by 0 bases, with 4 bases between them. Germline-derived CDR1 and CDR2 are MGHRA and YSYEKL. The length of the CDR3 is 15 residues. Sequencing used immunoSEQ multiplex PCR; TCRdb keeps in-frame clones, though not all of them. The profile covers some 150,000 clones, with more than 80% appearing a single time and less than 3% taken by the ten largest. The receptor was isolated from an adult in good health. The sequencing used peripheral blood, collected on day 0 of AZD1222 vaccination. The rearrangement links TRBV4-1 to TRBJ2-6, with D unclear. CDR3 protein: CASSQALSGANVLTF. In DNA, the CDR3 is TGCGCCAGCAGCCAAGCCCTCTCTGGGGCCAACGTCCTGACTTTC.